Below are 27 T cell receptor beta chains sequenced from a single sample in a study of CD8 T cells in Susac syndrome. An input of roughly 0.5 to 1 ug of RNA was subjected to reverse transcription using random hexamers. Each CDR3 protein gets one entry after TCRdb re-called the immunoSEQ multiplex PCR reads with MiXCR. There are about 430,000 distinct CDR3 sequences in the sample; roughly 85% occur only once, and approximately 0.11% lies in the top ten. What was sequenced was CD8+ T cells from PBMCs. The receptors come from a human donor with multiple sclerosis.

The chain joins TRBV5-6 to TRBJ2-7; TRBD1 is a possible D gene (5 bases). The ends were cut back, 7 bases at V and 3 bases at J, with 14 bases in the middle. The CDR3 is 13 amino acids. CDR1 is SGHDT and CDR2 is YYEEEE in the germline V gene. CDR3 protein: CASLSDSGYEQYF. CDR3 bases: TGTGCCAGCCTATCAGACAGTGGCTACGAGCAGTACTTC.

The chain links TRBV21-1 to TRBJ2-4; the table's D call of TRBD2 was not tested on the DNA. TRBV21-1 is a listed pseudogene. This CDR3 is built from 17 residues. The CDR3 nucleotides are TGTGCCAGCAGCAAAGTGGAGGGGAGGAGAGCCAAAAACATTCAGTACTTC. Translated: CASSKVEGRRAKNIQYF.

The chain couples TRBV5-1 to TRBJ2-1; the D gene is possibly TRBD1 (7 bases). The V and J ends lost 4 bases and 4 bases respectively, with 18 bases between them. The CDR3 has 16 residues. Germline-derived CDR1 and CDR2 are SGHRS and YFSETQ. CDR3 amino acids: CASSPMEGARYNEQFF. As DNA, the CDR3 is TGCGCCAGCAGCCCGATGGAGGGGGCGAGGTACAATGAGCAGTTCTTC.

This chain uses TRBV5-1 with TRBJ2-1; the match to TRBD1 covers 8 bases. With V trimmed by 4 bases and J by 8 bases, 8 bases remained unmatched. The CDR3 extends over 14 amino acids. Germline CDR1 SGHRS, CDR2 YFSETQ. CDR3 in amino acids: CASSNGQGADEQFF. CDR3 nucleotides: TGCGCCAGCAGCAACGGGCAGGGGGCGGATGAGCAGTTCTTC.

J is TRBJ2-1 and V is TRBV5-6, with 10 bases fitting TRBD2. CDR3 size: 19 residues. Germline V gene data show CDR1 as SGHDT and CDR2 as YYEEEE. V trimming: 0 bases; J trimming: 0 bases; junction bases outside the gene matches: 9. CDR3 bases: TGTGCCAGCAGCTTGGTAGCGGGGGGACTTCCTAACTCCTACAATGAGCAGTTCTTC. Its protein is CASSLVAGGLPNSYNEQFF.

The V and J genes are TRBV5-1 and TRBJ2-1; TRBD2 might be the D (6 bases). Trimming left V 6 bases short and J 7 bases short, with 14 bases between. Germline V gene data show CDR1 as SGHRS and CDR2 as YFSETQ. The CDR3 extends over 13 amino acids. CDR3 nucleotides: TGCGCCAGCATAGCGGACGCACTGAATGAGCAGTTCTTC. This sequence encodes CASIADALNEQFF.

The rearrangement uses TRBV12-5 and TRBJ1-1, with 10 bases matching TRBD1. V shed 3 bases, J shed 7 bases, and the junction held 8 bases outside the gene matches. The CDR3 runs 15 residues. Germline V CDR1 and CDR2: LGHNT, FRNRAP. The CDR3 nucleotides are TGTGCTAGTGGTTTCGAGGGGGACAGGGGATATGAAGCTTTCTTT. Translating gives CASGFEGDRGYEAFF.

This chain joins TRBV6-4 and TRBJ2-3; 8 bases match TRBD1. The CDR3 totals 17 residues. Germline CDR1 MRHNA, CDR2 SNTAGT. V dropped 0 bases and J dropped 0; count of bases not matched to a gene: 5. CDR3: CASSDSRTGTSTDTQYF. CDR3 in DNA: TGTGCCAGCAGTGACTCCCGGACAGGGACTAGCACAGATACGCAGTATTTT.

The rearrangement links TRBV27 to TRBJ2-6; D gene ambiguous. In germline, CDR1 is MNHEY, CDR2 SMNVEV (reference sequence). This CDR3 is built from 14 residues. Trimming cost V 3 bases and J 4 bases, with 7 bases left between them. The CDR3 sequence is CASSFGTGANVLTF. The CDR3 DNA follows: TGTGCCAGCAGTTTTGGTACCGGGGCCAACGTCCTGACTTTC.

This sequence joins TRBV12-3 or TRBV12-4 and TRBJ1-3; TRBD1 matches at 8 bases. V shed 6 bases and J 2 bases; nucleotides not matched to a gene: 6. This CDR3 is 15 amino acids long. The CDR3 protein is CASRQTGDTGNTIYF. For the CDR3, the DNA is TGTGCCAGCAGGCAGACAGGGGATACTGGAAACACCATATATTTT.

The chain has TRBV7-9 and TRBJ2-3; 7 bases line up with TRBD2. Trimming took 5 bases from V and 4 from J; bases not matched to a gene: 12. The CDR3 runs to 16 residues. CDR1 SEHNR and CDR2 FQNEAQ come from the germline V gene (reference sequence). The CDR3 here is CASSRDSREFADTQYF. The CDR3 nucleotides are TGTGCCAGCAGCCGGGACTCGCGGGAGTTCGCAGATACGCAGTATTTT.

CDR3 coding DNA: TGTGCCTGGAGTGTTTCAGGTCCCGGGGAGCTGTTTTTT. Amino acid sequence: CAWSVSGPGELFF. The V call is TRBV30, the J call TRBJ2-2; D is ambiguous. Looked up from germline, CDR1 is GTSNPN and CDR2 is SVGIG (reference sequence). The V end lost 0 bases, the J end lost 6 bases, and 8 bases lay between the germline ends. This CDR3 has 13 residues.

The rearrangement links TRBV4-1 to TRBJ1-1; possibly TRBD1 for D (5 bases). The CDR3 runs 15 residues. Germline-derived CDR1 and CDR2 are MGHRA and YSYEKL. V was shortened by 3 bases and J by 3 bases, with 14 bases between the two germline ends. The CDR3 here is CASSHLGDGDTEAFF. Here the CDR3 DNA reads TGCGCCAGCAGCCACCTGGGGGACGGGGACACTGAAGCTTTCTTT.

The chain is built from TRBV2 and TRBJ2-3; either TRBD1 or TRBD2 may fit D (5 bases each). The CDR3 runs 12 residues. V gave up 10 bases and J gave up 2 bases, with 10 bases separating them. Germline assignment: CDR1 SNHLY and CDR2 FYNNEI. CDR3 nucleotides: TGTGCCACCCGGGACCCCACAGATACGCAGTATTTT. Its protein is CATRDPTDTQYF. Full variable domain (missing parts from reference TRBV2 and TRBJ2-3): EPEVTQTPSHQVTQMGQEVILRCVPISNHLYFYWYRQILGQKVEFLVSFYNNEISEKSEIFDDQFSVERPDGSNFTLKIRSTKLEDSAMYFCATRDPTDTQYFGPGTRLTVL.

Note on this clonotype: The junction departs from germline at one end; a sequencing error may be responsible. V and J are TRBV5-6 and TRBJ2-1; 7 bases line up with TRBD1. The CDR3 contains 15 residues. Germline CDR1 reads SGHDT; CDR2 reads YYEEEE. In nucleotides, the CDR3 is TGTGTCAGCAGCCTCGGACAGGCCCCGTACAATGAGCAGTTCTTC. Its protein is CVSSLGQAPYNEQFF. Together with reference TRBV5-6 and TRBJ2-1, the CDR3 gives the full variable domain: DAGVTQSPTHLIKTRGQQVTLRCSPKSGHDTVSWYQQALGQGPQFIFQYYEEEERQRGNFPDRFSGHQFPNYSSELNVNALLLGDSALYLCVSSLGQAPYNEQFFGPGTRLTVL.

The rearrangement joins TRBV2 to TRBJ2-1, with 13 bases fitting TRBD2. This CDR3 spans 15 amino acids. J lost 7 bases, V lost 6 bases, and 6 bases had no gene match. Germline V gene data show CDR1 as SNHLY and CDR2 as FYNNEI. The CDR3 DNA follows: TGTGCCAGCAGCGTAGCGGGACTAGCGGGAAATGAGCAGTTCTTC. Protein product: CASSVAGLAGNEQFF. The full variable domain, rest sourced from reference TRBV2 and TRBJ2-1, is EPEVTQTPSHQVTQMGQEVILRCVPISNHLYFYWYRQILGQKVEFLVSFYNNEISEKSEIFDDQFSVERPDGSNFTLKIRSTKLEDSAMYFCASSVAGLAGNEQFFGPGTRLTVL.

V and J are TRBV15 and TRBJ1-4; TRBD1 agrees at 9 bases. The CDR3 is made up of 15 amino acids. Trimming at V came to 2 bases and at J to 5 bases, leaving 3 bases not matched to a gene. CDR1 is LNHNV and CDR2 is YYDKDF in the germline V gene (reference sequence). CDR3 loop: CATSRPDRGNEKLFF. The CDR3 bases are TGTGCCACCAGCAGACCGGACAGGGGCAATGAAAAACTGTTTTTT.

CDR3 DNA sequence: TGTGCCAGCAGCCCAGGGATTCGCACTGAAGCTTTCTTT. This encodes CASSPGIRTEAFF. The rearrangement links TRBV12-3 or TRBV12-4 to TRBJ1-1, with D maybe TRBD1 (5 bases). CDR3 length equals 13 residues. Trimming shortened V by 6 bases and J by 4 bases, and 12 bases separated the two germline ends.

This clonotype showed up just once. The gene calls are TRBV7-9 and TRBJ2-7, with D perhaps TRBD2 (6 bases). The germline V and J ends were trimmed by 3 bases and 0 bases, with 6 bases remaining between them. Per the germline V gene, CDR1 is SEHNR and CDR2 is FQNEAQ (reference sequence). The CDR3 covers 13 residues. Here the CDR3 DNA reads TGTGCCAGCAGCTTGGACTACTCCTACGAGCAGTACTTC. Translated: CASSLDYSYEQYF.

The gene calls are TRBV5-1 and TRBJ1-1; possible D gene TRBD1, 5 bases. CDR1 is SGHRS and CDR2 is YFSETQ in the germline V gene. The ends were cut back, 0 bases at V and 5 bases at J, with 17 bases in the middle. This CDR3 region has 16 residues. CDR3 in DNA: TGCGCCAGCAGCTTGGAGGGCGCGGGGGATTTTACTGAAGCTTTCTTT. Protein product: CASSLEGAGDFTEAFF. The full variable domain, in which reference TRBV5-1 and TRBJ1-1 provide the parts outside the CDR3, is KAGVTQTPRYLIKTRGQQVTLSCSPISGHRSVSWYQQTPGQGLQFLFEYFSETQRNKGNFPGRFSGRQFSNSRSEMNVSTLELGDSALYLCASSLEGAGDFTEAFFGQGTRLTVV.

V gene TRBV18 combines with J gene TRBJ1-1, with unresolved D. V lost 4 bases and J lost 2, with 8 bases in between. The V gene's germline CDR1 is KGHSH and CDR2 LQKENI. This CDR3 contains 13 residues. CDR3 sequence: CASSLHLNTEAFF. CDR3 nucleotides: TGTGCCAGCTCACTACACCTTAACACTGAAGCTTTCTTT.

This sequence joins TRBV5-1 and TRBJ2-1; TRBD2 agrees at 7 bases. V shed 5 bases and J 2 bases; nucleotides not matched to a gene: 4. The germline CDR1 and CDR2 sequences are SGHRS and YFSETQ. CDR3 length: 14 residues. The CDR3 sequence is CASRISGPYNEQFF. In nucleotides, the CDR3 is TGCGCCAGCAGGATTAGCGGGCCCTACAATGAGCAGTTCTTC. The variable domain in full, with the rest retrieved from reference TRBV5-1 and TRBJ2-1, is KAGVTQTPRYLIKTRGQQVTLSCSPISGHRSVSWYQQTPGQGLQFLFEYFSETQRNKGNFPGRFSGRQFSNSRSEMNVSTLELGDSALYLCASRISGPYNEQFFGPGTRLTVL.

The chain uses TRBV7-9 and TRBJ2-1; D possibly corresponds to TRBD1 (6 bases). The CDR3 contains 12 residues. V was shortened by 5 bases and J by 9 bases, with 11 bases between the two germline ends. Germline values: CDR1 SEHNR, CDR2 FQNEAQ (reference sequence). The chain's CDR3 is CASSSTGSEQFF. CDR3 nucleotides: TGTGCCAGCAGCAGTACAGGGAGTGAGCAGTTCTTC.

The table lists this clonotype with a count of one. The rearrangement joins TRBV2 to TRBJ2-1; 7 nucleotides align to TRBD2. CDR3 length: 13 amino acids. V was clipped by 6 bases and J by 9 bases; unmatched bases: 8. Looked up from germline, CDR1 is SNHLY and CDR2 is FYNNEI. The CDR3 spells CASSEFGLGEQFF. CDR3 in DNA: TGTGCCAGCAGCGAGTTCGGACTAGGTGAGCAGTTCTTC.

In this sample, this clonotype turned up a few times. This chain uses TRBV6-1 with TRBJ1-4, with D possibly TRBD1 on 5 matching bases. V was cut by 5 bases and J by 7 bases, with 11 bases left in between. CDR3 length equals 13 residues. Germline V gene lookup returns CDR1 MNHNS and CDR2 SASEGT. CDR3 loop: CASSTDSGEKLFF. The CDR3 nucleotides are TGTGCCAGCAGTACTGACAGCGGTGAAAAACTGTTTTTT.

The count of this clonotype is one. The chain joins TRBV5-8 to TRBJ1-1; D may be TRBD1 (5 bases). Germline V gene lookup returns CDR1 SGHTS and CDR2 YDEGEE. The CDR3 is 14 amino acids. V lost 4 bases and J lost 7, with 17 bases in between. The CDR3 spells CASSPRDLKGEAFF. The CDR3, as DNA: TGTGCCAGCAGCCCCCGGGACCTCAAAGGTGAAGCTTTCTTT.

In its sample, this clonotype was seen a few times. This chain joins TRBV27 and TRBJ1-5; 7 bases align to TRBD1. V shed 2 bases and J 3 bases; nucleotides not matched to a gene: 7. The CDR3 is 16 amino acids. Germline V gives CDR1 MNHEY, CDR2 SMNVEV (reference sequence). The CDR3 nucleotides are TGTGCCAGCAGTTTACCCACAGGGGTGAACAATCAGCCCCAGCATTTT. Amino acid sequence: CASSLPTGVNNQPQHF.